The sequence of this T cell receptor beta chain was determined in a study of early T cells in non-severe SARS-CoV-2 infection. Study summary: Sequencing was performed on bulk RNA from unsorted whole blood, leaving chains unpaired.

Germline-derived CDR1 and CDR2 are DFQATT and SNEGSKA (reference sequence). The germline V and J ends were trimmed by 6 bases and 0 bases, with 9 bases remaining between them. CDR3 length equals 13 residues. This clonotype occurred many times. TCRdb re-called the 5' RACE reads through MiXCR, storing one row per CDR3 protein. The sample carries tens of thousands of distinct CDR3 sequences, approximately 15% recorded once. The sequencing input was whole blood. The chain combines TRBV20-1 with TRBJ1-3; D gene unclear. This clonotype originated in an adult who was a healthcare worker with PCR-confirmed SARS-CoV-2 infection or an uninfected control (not recorded which). CDR3 coding DNA: TGCAGTGCGGGCCGGAACTCTGGAAACACCATATATTTT. Translating it yields CSAGRNSGNTIYF.